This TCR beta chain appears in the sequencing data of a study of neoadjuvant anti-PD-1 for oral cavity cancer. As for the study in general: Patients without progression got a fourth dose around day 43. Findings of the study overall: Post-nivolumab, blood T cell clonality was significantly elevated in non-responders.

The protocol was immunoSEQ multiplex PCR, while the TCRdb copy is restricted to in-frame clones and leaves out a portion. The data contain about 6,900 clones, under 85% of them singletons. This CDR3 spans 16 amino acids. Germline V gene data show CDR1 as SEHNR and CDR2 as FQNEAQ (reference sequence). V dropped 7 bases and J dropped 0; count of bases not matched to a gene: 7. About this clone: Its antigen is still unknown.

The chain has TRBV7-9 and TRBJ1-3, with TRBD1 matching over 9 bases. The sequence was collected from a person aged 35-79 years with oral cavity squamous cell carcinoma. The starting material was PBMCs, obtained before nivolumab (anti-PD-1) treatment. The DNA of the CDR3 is TGTGCCAGCACCCGGGGGACAGGGACCTCTGGAAACACCATATATTTT. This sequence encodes CASTRGTGTSGNTIYF.